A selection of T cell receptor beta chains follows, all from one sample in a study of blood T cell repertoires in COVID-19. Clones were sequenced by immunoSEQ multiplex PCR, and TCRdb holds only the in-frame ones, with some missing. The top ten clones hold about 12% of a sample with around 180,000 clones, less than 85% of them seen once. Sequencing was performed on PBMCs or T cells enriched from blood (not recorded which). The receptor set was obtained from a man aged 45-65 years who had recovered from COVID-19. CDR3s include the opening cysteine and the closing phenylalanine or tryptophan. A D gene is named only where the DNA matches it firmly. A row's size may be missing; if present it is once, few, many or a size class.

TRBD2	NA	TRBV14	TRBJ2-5	CASSPRLAGGRKETQYF	TGTGCCAGCAGCCCGAGACTAGCGGGGGGTAGGAAAGAGACCCAGTACTTC
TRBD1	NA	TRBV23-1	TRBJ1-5	CASSHGRKWTGRANQPQHF	TGCGCCAGCAGTCACGGACGAAAGTGGACAGGAAGGGCCAATCAGCCCCAGCATTTT
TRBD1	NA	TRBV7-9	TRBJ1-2	CASSSDREDGYTF	TGTGCCAGCAGCTCTGACAGGGAGGATGGCTACACCTTC
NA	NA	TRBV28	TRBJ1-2	CASSTGTYGYTF	TGTGCCAGCAGCACAGGAACCTATGGCTACACCTTC
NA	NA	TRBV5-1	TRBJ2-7	CASADATYEQYF	TGCGCCAGCGCCGATGCTACCTACGAGCAGTACTTC
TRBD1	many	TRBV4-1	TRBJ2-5	CASSPGTGQGPETQYF	TGCGCCAGCAGCCCGGGGACAGGGCAAGGTCCAGAGACCCAGTACTTC
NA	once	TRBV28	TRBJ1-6	CASSLSKGGSPLHF	TGTGCCAGCAGTCTGTCGAAGGGAGGATCACCCCTCCACTTT
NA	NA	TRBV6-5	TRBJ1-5	CASNNRDGNQPQHF	TGTGCCAGCAACAACAGGGATGGCAATCAGCCCCAGCATTTT
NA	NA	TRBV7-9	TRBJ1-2	CASSDAGFDYGYTF	TGTGCCAGCAGCGATGCCGGTTTCGACTATGGCTACACCTTC
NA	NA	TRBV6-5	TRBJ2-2	CANYRVDTGELFF	TGTGCCAACTACAGGGTGGACACCGGGGAGCTGTTTTTT
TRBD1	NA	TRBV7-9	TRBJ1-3	CASSDHRGTGNTIYF	TGTGCCAGCAGCGACCACAGGGGAACTGGAAACACCATATATTTT
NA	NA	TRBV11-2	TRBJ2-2	CASSSGLPPGELFF	TGTGCCAGCAGCTCCGGACTCCCCCCTGGGGAGCTGTTTTTT
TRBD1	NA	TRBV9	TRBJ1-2	CASSVVTGSHGYTF	TGTGCCAGCAGCGTGGTGACAGGGAGTCATGGCTACACCTTC
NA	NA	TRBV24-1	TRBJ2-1	CATSDGGSSYNEQFF	TGTGCCACCAGTGATGGAGGGAGCTCCTACAATGAGCAGTTCTTC
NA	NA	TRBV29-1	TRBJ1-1	CSVLTGTEAFF	TGCAGCGTTCTGACGGGGACTGAAGCTTTCTTT
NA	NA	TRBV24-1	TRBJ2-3	CATSPGRGAYTDTQYF	TGTGCCACCAGCCCTGGCCGGGGGGCCTACACAGATACGCAGTATTTT
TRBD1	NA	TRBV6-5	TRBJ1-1	CASSNYRGNTEAFF	TGTGCCAGCAGTAACTACAGGGGGAACACTGAAGCTTTCTTT
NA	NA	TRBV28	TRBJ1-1	CASSLGFQRGTEAFF	TGTGCCAGCAGTTTAGGATTCCAGCGGGGCACTGAAGCTTTCTTT
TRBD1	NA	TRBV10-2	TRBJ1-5	CASSETGVRQPQHF	TGCGCCAGCAGCGAGACAGGGGTGCGCCAGCCCCAGCATTTT
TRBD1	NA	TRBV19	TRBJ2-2	CASSMTGTNTGELFF	TGTGCCAGTAGTATGACAGGGACCAACACCGGGGAGCTGTTTTTT
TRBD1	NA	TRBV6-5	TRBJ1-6	CASSHRGRDSPLHF	TGTGCCAGCAGTCACAGGGGGCGAGATTCACCCCTCCACTTT
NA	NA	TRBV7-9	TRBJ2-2	CASSREVSRQVKSGELFF	TGTGCCAGCAGTAGAGAGGTATCGAGACAGGTGAAGTCGGGGGAGCTGTTTTTT
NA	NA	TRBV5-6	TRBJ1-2	CASSLAGQKGYTF	TGTGCCAGCAGCTTGGCAGGACAGAAGGGCTACACCTTC
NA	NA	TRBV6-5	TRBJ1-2	CASSYSRTAAYTF	TGTGCCAGCAGTTATTCTAGGACAGCCGCTTACACCTTC
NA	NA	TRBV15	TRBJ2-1	CATSREYPSWGGPYNEQFF	TGTGCCACCAGCAGAGAGTACCCGTCGTGGGGGGGGCCCTACAATGAGCAGTTCTTC
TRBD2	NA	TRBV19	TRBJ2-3	CASSIRRLAMSTDTQYF	TGTGCCAGTAGTATCCGTCGACTAGCGATGAGCACAGATACGCAGTATTTT
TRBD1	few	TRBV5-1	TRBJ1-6	CASSLAGDRYNSPLHF	TGCGCCAGCAGCTTGGCGGGGGACAGATATAATTCACCCCTCCACTTT